This TCR beta chain was observed in a study of blood T cell repertoires in COVID-19. Study-level information: There were acute and convalescent COVID-19 samples, and they came from the United States, Italy and Spain.

In the authors' methods: From reference gene primer amplification, estimates of nucleated cell counts were derived. The table came from immunoSEQ multiplex PCR; TCRdb's copy has only in-frame clones and leaves some out. Clonal size and the V and J genes are those of that table, whereas D and trimming came from the DNA. The data show 280,000 or so clones, roughly 85% seen once. This CDR3 is built from 16 residues. Germline V gene data show CDR1 as SGHNT and CDR2 as YYREEE (reference sequence). V gave up 0 bases and J gave up 0 bases; unmatched junction bases: 2. The sequenced sample consisted of peripheral blood. The sequence derives from a woman in her forties or fifties who had recovered from COVID-19. The rearrangement joins TRBV5-4 to TRBJ2-1; TRBD2 aligns across 8 bases. CDR3 DNA: TGTGCCAGCAGCTTGGGAAGCGGGGGCTCCTACAATGAGCAGTTCTTC. Translation: CASSLGSGGSYNEQFF.